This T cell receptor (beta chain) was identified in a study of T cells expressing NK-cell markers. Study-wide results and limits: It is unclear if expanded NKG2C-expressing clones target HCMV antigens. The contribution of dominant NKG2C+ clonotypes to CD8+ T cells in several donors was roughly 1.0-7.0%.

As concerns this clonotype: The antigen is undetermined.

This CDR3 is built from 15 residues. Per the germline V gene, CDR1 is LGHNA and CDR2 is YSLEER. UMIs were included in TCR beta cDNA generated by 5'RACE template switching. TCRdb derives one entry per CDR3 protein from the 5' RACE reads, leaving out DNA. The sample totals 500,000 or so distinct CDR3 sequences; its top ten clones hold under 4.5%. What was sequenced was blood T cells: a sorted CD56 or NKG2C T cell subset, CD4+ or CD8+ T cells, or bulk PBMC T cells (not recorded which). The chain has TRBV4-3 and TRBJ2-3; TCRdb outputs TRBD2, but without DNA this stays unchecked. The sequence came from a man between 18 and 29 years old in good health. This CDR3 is CASSQETSFTDTQYF.